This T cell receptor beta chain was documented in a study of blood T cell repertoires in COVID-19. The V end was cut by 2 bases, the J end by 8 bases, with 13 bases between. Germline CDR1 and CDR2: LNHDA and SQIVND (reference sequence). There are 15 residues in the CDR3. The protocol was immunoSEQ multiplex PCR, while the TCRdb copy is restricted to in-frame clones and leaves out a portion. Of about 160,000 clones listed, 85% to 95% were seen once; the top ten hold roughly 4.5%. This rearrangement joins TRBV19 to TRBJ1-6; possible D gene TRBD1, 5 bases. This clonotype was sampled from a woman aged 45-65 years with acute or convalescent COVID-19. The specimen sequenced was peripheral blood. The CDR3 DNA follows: TGTGCCAGTAGTATATTATCGGGGGTTGATTCACCCCTCCACTTT. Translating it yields CASSILSGVDSPLHF. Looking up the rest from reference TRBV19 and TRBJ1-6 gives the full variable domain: DGGITQSPKYLFRKEGQNVTLSCEQNLNHDAMYWYRQDPGQGLRLIYYSQIVNDFQKGDIAEGYSVSREKKESFPLTVTSAQKNPTAFYLCASSILSGVDSPLHFGNGTRLTVT.